The 16 T cell receptor beta chains reported below all come from one sample, sequenced in a study of CD8+CD57+ T cells in acquired aplastic anemia. Sequencing involved patients with CD8+CD57+ cell expansion previously shown by flow cytometry. The study profiled TCR beta VDJ and CDR3 using genomic DNA as template. TCRdb itself ran the reads through MiXCR, one entry per CDR3 protein. Here the sample spans a few hundred thousand distinct CDR3 sequences, roughly 80% being singletons. The material sequenced was sorted CD4+, CD8+, or CD8+CD57+ T cells (not recorded which) from PBMCs. The receptor set was obtained from a human donor with aplastic anemia.

This clonotype was observed a few times. At one of its ends the junction is not consistent with the germline gene, which may arise from a read error. CDR3 DNA sequence: TGTGCCAGCAGCTTTGCGAGAAGCGGGGGGACCGATGATTTT. Protein sequence: CASSFARSGGTDDF. This chain joins TRBV7-9 and TRBJ2-3, with TRBD2 matching over 9 bases. In germline, CDR1 is SEHNR, CDR2 FQNEAQ (reference sequence). There are 14 residues in the CDR3.

On this clonotype itself: Lacking the conserved final phenylalanine or tryptophan, this CDR3 likely reflects a read error. No DNA is shown, since the ends of the CDR3 on it are uncertain; the CDR3 is the one TCRdb lists. This sequence joins TRBV7-8 and TRBJ2-1; the D call of TRBD2 is as the table states it, not checked on the DNA. The CDR3 totals 13 residues, both ends included. CDR1 SGHVS and CDR2 FQNEAQ come from the germline V gene. CDR3 in amino acids: CASSFAGGPEPLY.

V gene TRBV2 combines with J gene TRBJ2-5; 7 positions match TRBD2. Germline CDR1 SNHLY, CDR2 FYNNEI. CDR3 length equals 12 residues. V gave up 11 bases and J gave up 11 bases; unmatched junction bases: 14. The CDR3 nucleotides read TGTGCCGGTATTGGGGGGGGGGGGACGCAGTACTTC. Protein sequence: CAGIGGGGTQYF.

This clonotype was seen only once. The rearrangement links TRBV19 to TRBJ1-5; no clear D. The length of the CDR3 is 15 residues. The germline V and J ends were trimmed by 5 bases and 1 base, with 12 bases remaining between them. The V gene's germline CDR1 is LNHDA and CDR2 SQIVND (reference sequence). The CDR3 loop is CASSPPGPSNQPQHF. CDR3 coding DNA: TGTGCCAGTAGTCCCCCCGGACCGAGCAATCAGCCCCAGCATTTT. Complete variable domain (other parts from reference TRBV19 and TRBJ1-5): DGGITQSPKYLFRKEGQNVTLSCEQNLNHDAMYWYRQDPGQGLRLIYYSQIVNDFQKGDIAEGYSVSREKKESFPLTVTSAQKNPTAFYLCASSPPGPSNQPQHFGDGTRLSIL.

This clonotype was counted a few times. This CDR3 fails to terminate in the conserved phenylalanine or tryptophan, so it likely reflects a read error. Because the CDR3's place on the DNA is in doubt, the DNA is left out and the CDR3 is given as listed by TCRdb. The J gene is TRBJ2-3, the V gene TRBV7-9; TRBD1 is taken as the D call from the table, unchecked against the DNA. Germline V gives CDR1 SEHNR, CDR2 FQNEAQ (reference sequence). Both ends counted, the CDR3 spans 13 residues. This CDR3 is CASSLAGSYRAYV.

With respect to this clonotype: Because the CDR3 is missing its conserved closing phenylalanine or tryptophan, this is likely a read error. No DNA is shown, since the ends of the CDR3 on it are uncertain; the CDR3 is the one TCRdb lists. This chain joins TRBV7-9 and TRBJ2-3; the table's D call of TRBD2 was not tested on the DNA. Per germline, CDR1 SEHNR and CDR2 FQNEAQ (reference sequence). The CDR3 is 13 residues long, counting both termini. The chain's CDR3 is CASSVRRSGGHDE.

The V gene is TRBV20-1, the J gene TRBJ2-7, with TRBD2 as a possible D gene (5 bases). The germline V and J ends were trimmed by 3 bases and 4 bases, with 10 bases remaining between them. CDR1 DFQATT and CDR2 SNEGSKA come from the germline V gene (reference sequence). The CDR3 has 12 amino acids. CDR3 protein: CSASLGGYEQYF. The CDR3 DNA reads TGCAGTGCTAGCTTAGGCGGGTACGAGCAGTACTTC.

With regard to this clonotype: Its ends do not fully match the called genes, so a read error is possible. The chain has TRBV7-9 and TRBJ2-5; perhaps TRBD2 as D (5 bases). The CDR3 is 14 residues long. CDR1 and CDR2 from the germline V gene are SEHNR and FQNEAQ (reference sequence). CDR3 DNA: TGTGCCACCAGCAGAGGCGGCGGGCAAGAGACGAAGCAGTTC. It is translated as CATSRGGGQETKQF.

Concerning this clonotype itself: Sequence at one end of the junction differs from germline and may be a read error. The rearrangement links TRBV7-9 to TRBJ2-4, with D perhaps TRBD2 (5 bases). The germline gives CDR1 SEHNR, CDR2 FQNEAQ (reference sequence). CDR3 size: 17 residues. The CDR3 here is CASSAEGTPFVKTIQYF. Written as DNA, the CDR3 is TGTGCCAGCAGCGCCGAGGGTACGCCCTTTGTTAAAACCATTCAGTACTTC.

The chain links TRBV20-1 to TRBJ2-1; 10 nucleotides match TRBD1. V was clipped by 6 bases and J by 8 bases; unmatched bases: 10. CDR3 length: 14 residues. The germline CDR1 and CDR2 sequences are DFQATT and SNEGSKA (reference sequence). Written as DNA, the CDR3 is TGCAGTGCCCTCCGGGACAGGGGTGCCGATGAGCAGTTCTTC. This encodes CSALRDRGADEQFF.

This chain connects TRBV5-1 to TRBJ2-7, with D possibly being TRBD1 (5 bases). CDR1 and CDR2 from the germline V gene are SGHRS and YFSETQ. The CDR3 is made up of 15 amino acids. V lost 2 bases and J 6 bases, leaving 18 bases between the germline ends. The CDR3 loop reads CASSLVGQGQGEQYF. In nucleotides, the CDR3 is TGCGCCAGCAGCTTAGTCGGTCAGGGTCAAGGCGAGCAGTACTTC.

Only a few counts were recorded for this clonotype. The chain recombines TRBV12-3 or TRBV12-4 with TRBJ2-5, with D possibly being TRBD1 or TRBD2 (6 bases each). The CDR3 spans 14 residues. Trimming pared 6 bases from V and 4 bases from J, leaving 15 bases between. CDR3 sequence reads: CASSLRGPGETQYF. CDR3 in DNA: TGTGCCAGCAGCTTACGGGGGCCGGGAGAGACCCAGTACTTC.

With respect to this clonotype: It is likely a read error, because the conserved phenylalanine at the end of the CDR3 is missing. The V gene is TRBV2, the J gene TRBJ1-1; tentatively, D is TRBD1 (6 bases). Germline-derived CDR1 and CDR2 are SNHLY and FYNNEI. With 8 bases removed from V and 7 bases from J, the gap between germline ends came to 23 bases. CDR3 length: 15 amino acids. CDR3 nucleotide sequence: TGTGCCAGCGGGTTCGAGCTGACAGGTAAGAATGAAGCTTTCCCA. Amino acids: CASGFELTGKNEAFP.

This chain links TRBV7-6 with TRBJ2-7; D not certain. Germline-derived CDR1 and CDR2 are SGHVS and FNYEAQ. This CDR3 region has 18 residues. With 3 bases removed from V and 1 base from J, the gap between germline ends came to 22 bases. The chain's CDR3 is CASSFHAEAKAFSYEQYV. In DNA form, the CDR3 reads TGTGCCAGCAGCTTTCATGCAGAGGCGAAAGCTTTTTCCTACGAGCAGTACGTC.

The chain is built from TRBV20-1 and TRBJ1-6; D gene ambiguous. V lost 1 base, J lost 4 bases, and 8 bases lay in between. Per the germline V gene, CDR1 is DFQATT and CDR2 is SNEGSKA (reference sequence). CDR3 length equals 14 residues. In nucleotides, the CDR3 is TGCAGTGCTAGAGTGGGAATGTATAATTCACCCCTCCACTTT. Amino acids: CSARVGMYNSPLHF.

Notes on this clonotype: As the CDR3 is not closed by the conserved phenylalanine or tryptophan, this likely results from a read error. The V and J genes are TRBV9 and TRBJ2-3, with D perhaps TRBD1 (7 bases). CDR1 SGDLS and CDR2 YYNGEE come from the germline V gene. The CDR3 has 13 amino acids. Trimming shortened V by 2 bases and J by 6 bases, and 10 bases separated the two germline ends. The CDR3 region is CASSVGGQDTQYL. DNA for the CDR3: TGTGCCAGCAGCGTCGGGGGACAGGATACGCAGTATCTT.